Listed here are 5 T cell receptor beta chains from one sample, sequenced in a study of T cell clonality in common variable immunodeficiency. General study findings and limits: Reportedly, TCR beta sequences from common variable immunodeficiency showed fewer deletions and N-nucleotide insertions.

Their antigens remain unidentified. Profiling relied on immunoSEQ multiplex PCR, and the TCRdb table lists in-frame clones only, not all of them. The table records about 42,000 clones without singletons, the ten largest covering approximately 6%. Sequencing was performed on peripheral blood mononuclear cells. The receptors derive from a human donor with common variable immunodeficiency.

This clone was detected ten times or more. The CDR3 end falls 3 residues outside the read, so it is completed with the germline J gene. This chain uses TRBV2 with TRBJ2-7; 10 bases fit TRBD1. After removal of 6 bases from V and 6 bases from J, the junction contained 11 bases not matched to a gene. Germline loops: CDR1 SNHLY, CDR2 FYNNEI. The CDR3 runs 15 residues. The CDR3 region is CASRGDGTGVAEQYF. The sequenced CDR3 bases are TGTGCCAGCAGAGGCGACGGGACAGGGGTAGCCGAG.

This clone occurred many times. The read terminates 3 residues before the CDR3 end, so the remaining end is supplied by the germline J gene. The chain links TRBV19 to TRBJ2-7; 9 nucleotides align to TRBD2. The CDR3 length is 16 residues. Germline CDR1 reads LNHDA; CDR2 reads SQIVND (reference sequence). V lost 5 bases, J lost 0 bases, and 8 bases stayed unmatched. The covered CDR3 bases are TGTGCCAGTAGTGTCCGGGGAGCGGGGGGCTCCTACGAG. It encodes CASSVRGAGGSYE. The CDR3, in full, reads CASSVRGAGGSYEQYF. Using reference TRBV19 and TRBJ2-7 for the parts outside the CDR3, the full variable domain is DGGITQSPKYLFRKEGQNVTLSCEQNLNHDAMYWYRQDPGQGLRLIYYSQIVNDFQKGDIAEGYSVSREKKESFPLTVTSAQKNPTAFYLCASSVRGAGGSYEQYFGPGTRLTVT.

This clone was detected ten times or more. With the read ending 3 residues before the CDR3 end, the germline J gene is used to fill in that end. The V gene is TRBV7-2, the J gene TRBJ2-5; 15 bases agree with TRBD2. The V gene's germline CDR1 is SGHTA and CDR2 FQGNSA. The CDR3 has 15 amino acids. V lost 5 bases and J lost 4; bases outside the gene matches: 2. The CDR3 bases that were read are TGTGCCAGCAGCGTGGGACTAGCGGGGGGAGAGACC. Amino acids: CASSVGLAGGET. The full CDR3 sequence reads CASSVGLAGGETQYF.

A word on this clone: The read falls 3 residues short of the CDR3 end, and the missing part is taken from the germline J gene. V is TRBV5-1 and J is TRBJ2-7; weak D call: TRBD1 (5 bases). V dropped 4 bases and J dropped 2 bases, with 19 bases sitting between them. This CDR3 is built from 16 residues. CDR1 and CDR2 from the germline V gene are SGHRS and YFSETQ. CDR3 DNA (partial): TGCGCCAGCAGCCCACTCAGGGATACCTTCCCCTACGAG. It codes for CASSPLRDTFPYE. In full, the CDR3 reads CASSPLRDTFPYEQYF.

This clone was found many times. The CDR3 loop reads CASSPRTGGSLETQYF. CDR3 DNA (partial): TGCGCCAGCAGCCCTCGGACAGGGGGCTCTTTGGAGACC. This chain links TRBV4-1 with TRBJ2-5; 11 positions match TRBD1. The sequence runs out 3 residues before the end of the CDR3; the remainder is reconstructed from the germline J gene. The CDR3 has 16 amino acids. The V gene end was trimmed by 4 bases and the J gene end by 5 bases; junction bases not matched to a gene: 9. Germline CDR1 is MGHRA and CDR2 is YSYEKL.